A selection of T cell receptor beta chains follows, all from one sample in a study of cytomegalovirus exposure and HLA in healthy donors. TCRdb keeps only in-frame clones here, not all; method: immunoSEQ multiplex PCR. The sample gives about 130,000 clones, 65% to 90% of which show up once; approximately 3.1% is in the top ten. Source material: PBMCs. The receptors originated from a woman under 30 in good health and CMV-seropositive. The CDR3 runs from the conserved cysteine through the conserved F or W. A D gene is named only where the DNA matches it firmly. Part of the rows lack a size; the others show once, few, many or a class for expanded clones.

V	D	size	J	CDR3	DNA
TRBV6-1	TRBD1	-	TRBJ2-7	CASSEVRGHHEQYF	TGTGCCAGCAGTGAAGTGAGGGGGCATCACGAGCAGTACTTC
TRBV27	-	-	TRBJ2-1	CASSLLEYNEQFF	TGTGCCAGCAGTTTACTAGAGTACAATGAGCAGTTCTTC
TRBV6-5	-	-	TRBJ1-1	CASSYSIGADTEAFF	TGTGCCAGCAGTTACTCGATTGGGGCGGACACTGAAGCTTTCTTT
TRBV7-3	TRBD1	-	TRBJ1-1	CASSTGAVNTEAFF	TGTGCCAGCAGCACAGGGGCCGTGAACACTGAAGCTTTCTTT
TRBV6-5	TRBD1	-	TRBJ1-1	CASSAGTGVMKLAFF	TGTGCCAGCAGCGCCGGGACAGGGGTAATGAAACTAGCTTTCTTT
TRBV30	TRBD2	-	TRBJ2-3	CAWNWEGEEDTQYF	TGTGCCTGGAATTGGGAGGGCGAGGAAGATACGCAGTATTTT
TRBV6-5	-	once	TRBJ1-1	CASIYGGGTEAFF	TGTGCCAGCATCTATGGGGGAGGAACTGAAGCTTTCTTT
TRBV5-5	-	-	TRBJ1-6	CASSSTAGNSPLHF	TGTGCCAGCAGCTCGACTGCAGGGAATTCACCCCTCCACTTT
TRBV28	TRBD2	-	TRBJ2-3	CASSGTSLTDTQYF	TGTGCCAGCAGCGGGACTAGCCTCACGGATACGCAGTATTTT
TRBV18	TRBD1	-	TRBJ2-7	CASSPGQATEQYF	TGTGCCAGCTCACCGGGACAGGCCACGGAGCAGTACTTC
TRBV7-9	TRBD1	-	TRBJ1-4	CASSGSRDRDEKLFF	TGTGCCAGCAGCGGCTCCCGGGACAGGGATGAAAAACTGTTTTTT
TRBV6-4	TRBD2	-	TRBJ2-2	CATSRLAGRLGELFF	TGTGCCACCTCTCGACTAGCGGGGAGGCTCGGGGAGCTGTTTTTT
TRBV25-1	TRBD1	-	TRBJ2-2	CASILSGTGNTGELFF	TGTGCCAGCATTCTATCCGGGACAGGGAACACCGGGGAGCTGTTTTTT
TRBV7-8	-	-	TRBJ2-3	CASSLASSILWDTQYF	TGTGCCAGCAGCTTAGCGTCTAGCATTCTATGGGATACGCAGTATTTT
TRBV5-1	-	-	TRBJ1-2	CASSLIQGSVSDGYTF	TGCGCCAGCAGCTTGATTCAGGGATCAGTTTCGGATGGCTACACCTTC
TRBV2	TRBD1	few	TRBJ1-1	CASSTIRQGENTEAFF	TGTGCCAGCAGTACGATACGACAGGGAGAGAACACTGAAGCTTTCTTT
TRBV28	TRBD2	-	TRBJ2-3	CASRSGGTRGTQYF	TGTGCCAGCAGAAGCGGGGGGACTCGAGGAACGCAGTATTTT
TRBV27	TRBD1	-	TRBJ2-5	CASSLLGTGRETQYF	TGTGCCAGCAGTTTATTGGGGACAGGGCGAGAGACCCAGTACTTC
TRBV30	-	-	TRBJ1-6	CAWGETDNSPLHF	TGTGCCTGGGGAGAGACAGATAATTCACCCCTCCACTTT
TRBV6-5	-	-	TRBJ2-1	CASSYSKSGTVGFF	TGTGCCAGCAGTTACTCGAAGTCGGGGACTGTGGGGTTCTTC
TRBV5-6	-	once	TRBJ2-5	CASSFPGTPQETQYF	TGTGCCAGCAGCTTTCCCGGGACACCCCAAGAGACCCAGTACTTC
TRBV2	TRBD1	-	TRBJ1-5	CASTRTGNQPQHF	TGTGCCAGCACCAGGACAGGGAATCAGCCCCAGCATTTT
TRBV7-9	TRBD1	-	TRBJ2-2	CASSATGGGLAGELFF	TGTGCCAGCAGCGCCACAGGGGGAGGATTGGCCGGGGAGCTGTTTTTT
TRBV12-5	TRBD1	-	TRBJ2-7	CASSPGQGAYEQYF	TGTGCTAGTTCACCGGGACAGGGGGCCTACGAGCAGTACTTC
TRBV6-6	TRBD1	-	TRBJ2-5	CASSADRGETQYF	TGTGCCAGCAGTGCCGACAGGGGAGAGACCCAGTACTTC
TRBV5-4	-	-	TRBJ2-6	CASSLSGSGANVLTF	TGTGCCAGCAGCTTGAGTGGGAGTGGGGCCAACGTCCTGACTTTC
TRBV18	-	-	TRBJ1-2	CASSPRAPGVDYGYTF	TGTGCCAGCTCACCCCGGGCCCCGGGGGTCGACTATGGCTACACCTTC
TRBV4-1	-	-	TRBJ2-3	CASSHDSFTDTQYF	TGCGCCAGCAGCCATGACAGCTTCACAGATACGCAGTATTTT
TRBV14	-	-	TRBJ1-2	CASSSGGYGYTF	TGTGCCAGCAGCTCGGGGGGCTATGGCTACACCTTC
TRBV29-1	-	-	TRBJ2-3	CSATGISTDTQYF	TGCAGCGCTACAGGGATTAGCACAGATACGCAGTATTTT
TRBV30	TRBD1	-	TRBJ1-1	CAWEWRGLSFF	TGTGCCTGGGAGTGGAGGGGGCTGTCTTTCTTT
TRBV4-1	TRBD1	few	TRBJ2-5	CASSQGAGQGEETQYF	TGCGCCAGCAGCCAGGGAGCCGGACAGGGAGAAGAGACCCAGTACTTC
TRBV6-1	TRBD2	once	TRBJ2-7	CASSVAGGIYEQYF	TGTGCCAGCAGTGTAGCCGGGGGGATCTACGAGCAGTACTTC
TRBV11-1	TRBD2	-	TRBJ2-1	CASSFGLAEQFF	TGTGCCAGCAGCTTCGGACTAGCTGAGCAGTTCTTC
TRBV5-1	TRBD2	-	TRBJ2-7	CASSLEGAGGYYEQYF	TGCGCCAGCAGCTTGGAAGGAGCGGGGGGGTACTACGAGCAGTACTTC
TRBV28	-	-	TRBJ2-7	CASRGVVHEQYF	TGTGCCAGCAGAGGGGTTGTCCACGAGCAGTACTTC
TRBV9	-	-	TRBJ1-2	CASSVGQVYGYTF	TGTGCCAGCAGCGTAGGACAGGTCTATGGCTACACCTTC
TRBV30	-	-	TRBJ1-5	CAWSLTGNQPQHF	TGTGCCTGGAGTTTAACGGGGAATCAGCCCCAGCATTTT
TRBV10-3	TRBD2	-	TRBJ2-1	CAITNPIAGGPYNEQFF	TGTGCCATCACCAACCCCATAGCGGGGGGGCCATACAATGAGCAGTTCTTC
TRBV25-1	TRBD2	few	TRBJ2-3	CASSVTSGTDTQYF	TGTGCCAGCAGTGTAACTAGCGGCACAGATACGCAGTATTTT
TRBV19	-	-	TRBJ2-3	CATLSRGDTQYF	TGTGCCACCCTTAGCAGGGGCGATACGCAGTATTTT
TRBV5-1	TRBD1	-	TRBJ2-2	CASGIQGDTGELFF	TGCGCCAGCGGTATACAGGGGGACACCGGGGAGCTGTTTTTT
TRBV5-6	-	-	TRBJ2-7	CASSFPGADEQYF	TGTGCCAGCAGCTTCCCAGGGGCTGACGAGCAGTACTTC
TRBV10-3	-	-	TRBJ1-2	CAISESPGHGGGYGYTF	TGTGCCATCAGTGAGTCGCCAGGACACGGGGGTGGCTATGGCTACACCTTC
TRBV4-2	TRBD1	-	TRBJ2-7	CASSQESWGQGASLATYEQYF	TGTGCCAGCAGCCAAGAAAGCTGGGGACAGGGGGCCTCCCTCGCCACCTACGAGCAGTACTTC
TRBV9	-	-	TRBJ1-6	CASSVEGGESYNSPLHF	TGTGCCAGCAGCGTAGAGGGGGGGGAATCCTATAATTCACCCCTCCACTTT
TRBV12-5	TRBD2	-	TRBJ2-3	CASGLVLAYSTDTQYF	TGTGCAAGTGGTTTGGTACTAGCGTATAGCACAGATACGCAGTATTTT
TRBV19	-	few	TRBJ2-1	CASSPQGSSYNEQFF	TGTGCCAGTAGTCCTCAGGGGAGCTCCTACAATGAGCAGTTCTTC
TRBV10-2	-	-	TRBJ2-3	CASSEGGSGDTQYF	TGCGCCAGCAGTGAGGGGGGGTCGGGAGATACGCAGTATTTT
TRBV19	-	-	TRBJ1-2	CASSRGNRSGYTF	TGTGCCAGTAGTAGGGGAAACAGGTCCGGCTACACCTTC
TRBV28	TRBD2	-	TRBJ2-3	CASSFLRASGVSTDTQYF	TGTGCCAGCAGTTTTCTTCGGGCTAGCGGGGTGAGCACAGATACGCAGTATTTT
TRBV12-5	-	-	TRBJ2-7	CASGLPVSDSSSYEQYF	TGTGCTAGTGGTTTGCCTGTTTCGGACTCCAGCTCCTACGAGCAGTACTTC
TRBV25-1	-	medium-sized	TRBJ1-1	CASSDRMSSSVNTEAFF	TGTGCCAGCAGTGATCGAATGAGTTCTAGTGTGAACACTGAAGCTTTCTTT
TRBV5-1	-	-	TRBJ2-2	CASSPGGPGELFF	TGCGCCAGCAGCCCGGGTGGTCCCGGGGAGCTGTTTTTT
TRBV19	-	-	TRBJ1-4	CASTGRNYEKLFF	TGTGCCAGTACTGGGAGGAATTATGAAAAACTGTTTTTT
TRBV5-6	TRBD1	-	TRBJ2-1	CASSPGTGGRYNQEQFF	TGTGCCAGCAGCCCCGGGACAGGGGGACGATACAATCAGGAGCAGTTCTTC
TRBV10-2	-	-	TRBJ1-6	CAGGRQTPLHF	TGCGCCGGAGGGAGACAGACACCCCTCCACTTT
TRBV5-1	TRBD1	-	TRBJ2-7	CASSPGQGSNEQYF	TGCGCCAGCAGCCCGGGACAGGGGTCAAACGAGCAGTACTTC
TRBV7-9	-	-	TRBJ1-1	CASSLDAGWNTEAFF	TGTGCCAGCAGCTTAGACGCAGGGTGGAACACTGAAGCTTTCTTT